This T cell receptor (beta chain) was profiled in a study of CD8 T cells in Susac syndrome. Random-hexamer reverse transcription was applied to about 0.5 to 1 ug RNA. TCRdb recomputed calls from the immunoSEQ multiplex PCR reads with MiXCR, one row per CDR3 protein. The sample consists of 160,000 or so distinct CDR3 sequences, 94% of them appearing once. What was sequenced was CD4+ T cells from PBMCs. The receptor's source is a human donor with Susac syndrome.

The CDR3 here is CASSREGPQHF. Written as DNA, the CDR3 is TGTGCCAGTAGTAGAGAGGGGCCCCAGCATTTT. The rearrangement uses TRBV19 and TRBJ1-5, with D uncertain. Per the germline V gene, CDR1 is LNHDA and CDR2 is SQIVND (reference sequence). The V end lost 4 bases, the J end lost 9 bases, and 7 bases lay between the germline ends. This CDR3 has 11 amino acids.